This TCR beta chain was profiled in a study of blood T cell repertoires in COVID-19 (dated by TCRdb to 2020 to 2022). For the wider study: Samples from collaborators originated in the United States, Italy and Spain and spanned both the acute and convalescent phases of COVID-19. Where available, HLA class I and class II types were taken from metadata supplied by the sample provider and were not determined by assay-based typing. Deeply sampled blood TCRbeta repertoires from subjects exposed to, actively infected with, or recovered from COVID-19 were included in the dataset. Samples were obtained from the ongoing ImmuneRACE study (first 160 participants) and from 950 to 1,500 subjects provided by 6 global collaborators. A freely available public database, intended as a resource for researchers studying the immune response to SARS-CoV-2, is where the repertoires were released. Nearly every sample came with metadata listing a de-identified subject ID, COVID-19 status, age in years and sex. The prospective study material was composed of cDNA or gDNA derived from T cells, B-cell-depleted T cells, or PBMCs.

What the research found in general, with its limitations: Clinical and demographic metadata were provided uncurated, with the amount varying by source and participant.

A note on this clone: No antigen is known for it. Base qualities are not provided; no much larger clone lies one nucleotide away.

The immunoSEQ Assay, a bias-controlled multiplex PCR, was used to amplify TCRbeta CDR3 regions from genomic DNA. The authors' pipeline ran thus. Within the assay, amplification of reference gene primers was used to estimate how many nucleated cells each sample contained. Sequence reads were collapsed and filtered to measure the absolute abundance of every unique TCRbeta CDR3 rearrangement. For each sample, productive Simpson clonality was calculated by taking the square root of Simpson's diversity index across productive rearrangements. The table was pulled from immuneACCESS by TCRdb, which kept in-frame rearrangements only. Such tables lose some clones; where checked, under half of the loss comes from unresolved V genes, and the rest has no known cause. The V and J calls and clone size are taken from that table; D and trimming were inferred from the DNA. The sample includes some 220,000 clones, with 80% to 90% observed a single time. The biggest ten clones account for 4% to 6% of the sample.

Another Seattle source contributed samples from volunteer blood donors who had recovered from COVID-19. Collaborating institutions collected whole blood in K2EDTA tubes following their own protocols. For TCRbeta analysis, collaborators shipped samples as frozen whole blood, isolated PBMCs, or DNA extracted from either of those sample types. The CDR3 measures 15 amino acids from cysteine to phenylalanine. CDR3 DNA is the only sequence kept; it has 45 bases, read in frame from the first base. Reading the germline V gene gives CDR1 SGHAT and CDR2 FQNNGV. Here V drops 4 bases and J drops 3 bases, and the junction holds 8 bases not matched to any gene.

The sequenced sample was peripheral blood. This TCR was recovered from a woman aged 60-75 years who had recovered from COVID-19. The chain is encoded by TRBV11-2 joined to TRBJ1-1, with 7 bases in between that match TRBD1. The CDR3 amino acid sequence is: CASSSDRKVYTEAFF. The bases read TGTGCCAGCAGCTCGGACAGGAAAGTATACACTGAAGCTTTCTTT.